These T cell receptor beta chains were read from a single sample in a study of shared clonotypes between healthy human individuals. TCRdb's copy holds only in-frame clones and misses some; the assay was immunoSEQ multiplex PCR. The top ten clones hold 0.36% of a sample with some 2,500,000 clones, 80% to 95% of them seen once. Source material: naive CD4+ T cells from PBMCs. These TCRs come from a man between 18 and 29 years old in good health. Some clones in this sample may be carry-over from other donors' samples. The CDR3 runs from the conserved cysteine through the conserved F or W. Each record gives: V gene, D gene, J gene, clone size, CDR3 protein, CDR3 DNA. D genes are given only for firm matches. Size is stated for part of the rows, as once, few or many counts, or as a class when the clone is expanded.

V gene: TRBV7-2; D gene: NA; J gene: TRBJ1-1; clone size: NA; CDR3 protein: CASSFSEGTEAFF; CDR3 DNA: TGTGCCAGCAGCTTTTCGGAGGGCACTGAAGCTTTCTTT
V gene: TRBV18; D gene: NA; J gene: TRBJ2-3; clone size: NA; CDR3 protein: CASSPPRGYDTQYF; CDR3 DNA: TGTGCCAGCTCACCCCCCAGGGGTTACGATACGCAGTATTTT
V gene: TRBV10-3; D gene: NA; J gene: TRBJ1-5; clone size: NA; CDR3 protein: CAISEGDGNQPQHF; CDR3 DNA: TGTGCCATCAGTGAGGGGGACGGCAATCAGCCCCAGCATTTT
V gene: TRBV7-8; D gene: NA; J gene: TRBJ2-7; clone size: NA; CDR3 protein: CASSSPRTGISYEQYF; CDR3 DNA: TGTGCCAGCAGCTCACCTCGGACGGGGATCTCCTACGAGCAGTACTTC
V gene: TRBV10-2; D gene: NA; J gene: TRBJ1-6; clone size: once; CDR3 protein: CASRTADNSPLHF; CDR3 DNA: TGCGCCAGTCGGACCGCAGATAATTCACCCCTCCACTTT
V gene: TRBV18; D gene: NA; J gene: TRBJ2-5; clone size: NA; CDR3 protein: CASSPQFRDQETQYF; CDR3 DNA: TGTGCCAGCTCACCACAGTTCAGGGACCAAGAGACCCAGTACTTC
V gene: TRBV2; D gene: NA; J gene: TRBJ2-1; clone size: NA; CDR3 protein: CASILGSDLDEQFF; CDR3 DNA: TGTGCCAGCATTCTGGGCTCGGACCTGGATGAGCAGTTCTTC
V gene: TRBV2; D gene: TRBD1; J gene: TRBJ1-5; clone size: NA; CDR3 protein: CASSSDRGGNQPQHF; CDR3 DNA: TGTGCCAGCAGTTCCGACAGGGGAGGGAATCAGCCCCAGCATTTT
V gene: TRBV28; D gene: NA; J gene: TRBJ1-1; clone size: NA; CDR3 protein: CASQSTGMNTEAFF; CDR3 DNA: TGTGCCAGCCAGTCTACCGGAATGAACACTGAAGCTTTCTTT
V gene: TRBV7-2; D gene: TRBD2; J gene: TRBJ2-7; clone size: NA; CDR3 protein: CASSYTLTSVSSYEQYF; CDR3 DNA: TGTGCCAGCAGCTACACCCTCACTAGCGTGAGCTCCTACGAGCAGTACTTC
V gene: TRBV28; D gene: NA; J gene: TRBJ2-5; clone size: NA; CDR3 protein: CASRKTAAQETQYF; CDR3 DNA: TGTGCCAGCAGAAAGACGGCAGCCCAAGAGACCCAGTACTTC
V gene: TRBV11-2; D gene: TRBD1; J gene: TRBJ1-3; clone size: NA; CDR3 protein: CASSAGGGNTIYF; CDR3 DNA: TGTGCCAGCAGCGCAGGGGGTGGAAACACCATATATTTT
V gene: TRBV5-5; D gene: NA; J gene: TRBJ2-5; clone size: NA; CDR3 protein: CASSPRDIYKETQYF; CDR3 DNA: TGTGCCAGCAGCCCCCGTGACATTTACAAGGAGACCCAGTACTTC
V gene: TRBV10-3; D gene: TRBD1; J gene: TRBJ1-1; clone size: NA; CDR3 protein: CAISRQGTNTEAFF; CDR3 DNA: TGTGCCATCAGTAGACAGGGGACGAACACTGAAGCTTTCTTT
V gene: TRBV2; D gene: TRBD1; J gene: TRBJ2-5; clone size: NA; CDR3 protein: CASRGQGPRGTQYF; CDR3 DNA: TGTGCCAGCCGTGGACAGGGGCCACGGGGGACCCAGTACTTC
V gene: TRBV28; D gene: NA; J gene: TRBJ1-2; clone size: NA; CDR3 protein: CASSPGKYGYTF; CDR3 DNA: TGTGCCAGCAGCCCGGGGAAATATGGCTACACCTTC
V gene: TRBV18; D gene: NA; J gene: TRBJ2-1; clone size: NA; CDR3 protein: CASSPMHSYNEQFF; CDR3 DNA: TGTGCCAGCTCACCAATGCATTCCTACAATGAGCAGTTCTTC
V gene: TRBV5-1; D gene: TRBD2; J gene: TRBJ2-7; clone size: NA; CDR3 protein: CASSFKGTSGSGGNEQYF; CDR3 DNA: TGCGCCAGCAGCTTCAAAGGGACTAGCGGCTCTGGGGGGAACGAGCAGTACTTC
V gene: TRBV5-8; D gene: TRBD1; J gene: TRBJ1-5; clone size: NA; CDR3 protein: CASSWSIRDSSNQPQHF; CDR3 DNA: TGTGCCAGCAGCTGGAGTATACGGGACAGTAGCAATCAGCCCCAGCATTTT
V gene: TRBV10-2; D gene: TRBD2; J gene: TRBJ2-7; clone size: NA; CDR3 protein: CASKNSGRPSGEQYF; CDR3 DNA: TGCGCCAGCAAGAATAGCGGGAGGCCGTCGGGAGAGCAGTACTTC
V gene: TRBV5-1; D gene: NA; J gene: TRBJ2-3; clone size: NA; CDR3 protein: CASSLSPTDTQYF; CDR3 DNA: TGCGCCAGCAGCTTGTCGCCTACAGATACGCAGTATTTT
V gene: TRBV7-9; D gene: NA; J gene: TRBJ2-2; clone size: NA; CDR3 protein: CASSLGRLTGELFF; CDR3 DNA: TGTGCCAGCAGCTTAGGCAGGCTAACCGGGGAGCTGTTTTTT
V gene: TRBV5-1; D gene: NA; J gene: TRBJ1-5; clone size: NA; CDR3 protein: CASRQGTQLNQPQHF; CDR3 DNA: TGCGCCAGCAGGCAGGGGACACAATTAAATCAGCCCCAGCATTTT
V gene: TRBV5-1; D gene: NA; J gene: TRBJ2-6; clone size: NA; CDR3 protein: CASSPGTLGANVLTF; CDR3 DNA: TGCGCCAGCAGCCCCGGGACACTTGGGGCCAACGTCCTGACTTTC
V gene: TRBV30; D gene: NA; J gene: TRBJ2-5; clone size: NA; CDR3 protein: CAWSGTLQETQYF; CDR3 DNA: TGTGCCTGGAGCGGGACTCTTCAAGAGACCCAGTACTTC
V gene: TRBV7-9; D gene: NA; J gene: TRBJ2-3; clone size: once; CDR3 protein: CASSLAGGSTDTQYF; CDR3 DNA: TGTGCCAGCAGCTTAGCGGGGGGCTCCACAGATACGCAGTATTTT
V gene: TRBV7-8; D gene: NA; J gene: TRBJ2-5; clone size: NA; CDR3 protein: CASSLGRPGETQYF; CDR3 DNA: TGTGCCAGCAGCTTAGGAAGACCGGGGGAGACCCAGTACTTC
V gene: TRBV5-5; D gene: TRBD1; J gene: TRBJ1-1; clone size: NA; CDR3 protein: CASSLGRGLINTEAFF; CDR3 DNA: TGTGCCAGCAGCTTAGGCAGGGGGCTAATAAACACTGAAGCTTTCTTT
V gene: TRBV5-1; D gene: NA; J gene: TRBJ2-7; clone size: NA; CDR3 protein: CASSPSVGPSYEQYF; CDR3 DNA: TGCGCCAGCAGCCCGAGTGTAGGGCCTTCCTACGAGCAGTACTTC
V gene: TRBV30; D gene: NA; J gene: TRBJ1-3; clone size: NA; CDR3 protein: CAWSVGAGTGNTIYF; CDR3 DNA: TGTGCCTGGAGTGTTGGCGCAGGGACTGGAAACACCATATATTTT
V gene: TRBV5-1; D gene: NA; J gene: TRBJ1-1; clone size: NA; CDR3 protein: CASSLNTLGNTEAFF; CDR3 DNA: TGCGCCAGCAGCCTAAACACCCTTGGGAACACTGAAGCTTTCTTT
V gene: TRBV5-4; D gene: NA; J gene: TRBJ1-2; clone size: NA; CDR3 protein: CASSLRSSRATGGYTF; CDR3 DNA: TGTGCCAGCAGCTTGAGGTCTTCCCGAGCGACGGGGGGCTACACCTTC
V gene: TRBV2; D gene: NA; J gene: TRBJ2-2; clone size: NA; CDR3 protein: CASLREMNTGELFF; CDR3 DNA: TGTGCCAGCCTCAGGGAAATGAACACCGGGGAGCTGTTTTTT
V gene: TRBV5-1; D gene: NA; J gene: TRBJ1-2; clone size: NA; CDR3 protein: CASSLIGGFTGYTF; CDR3 DNA: TGCGCCAGCAGCCTAATTGGGGGCTTTACGGGCTACACCTTC
V gene: TRBV7-2; D gene: TRBD2; J gene: TRBJ2-5; clone size: once; CDR3 protein: CASSLVTWEGTQYF; CDR3 DNA: TGTGCCAGCAGCTTAGTTACGTGGGAGGGGACCCAGTACTTC
V gene: TRBV29-1; D gene: NA; J gene: TRBJ2-5; clone size: NA; CDR3 protein: CSAEGGEETQYF; CDR3 DNA: TGCAGCGCCGAAGGGGGGGAAGAGACCCAGTACTTC
V gene: TRBV7-3; D gene: NA; J gene: TRBJ2-1; clone size: NA; CDR3 protein: CASSLQVAPNNEQFF; CDR3 DNA: TGTGCCAGCAGCTTACAGGTGGCGCCTAACAATGAGCAGTTCTTC
V gene: TRBV5-1; D gene: TRBD2; J gene: TRBJ2-3; clone size: NA; CDR3 protein: CASSLSTSRTTDTQYF; CDR3 DNA: TGCGCCAGCAGCTTATCGACTAGCCGAACCACAGATACGCAGTATTTT
V gene: TRBV9; D gene: NA; J gene: TRBJ2-7; clone size: NA; CDR3 protein: CASSVDWNSEQYF; CDR3 DNA: TGTGCCAGCAGCGTAGATTGGAATTCCGAGCAGTACTTC
V gene: TRBV5-1; D gene: TRBD2; J gene: TRBJ2-5; clone size: NA; CDR3 protein: CASSPFPGGETQYF; CDR3 DNA: TGCGCCAGCAGTCCATTCCCGGGAGGGGAGACCCAGTACTTC
V gene: TRBV5-6; D gene: NA; J gene: TRBJ1-2; clone size: NA; CDR3 protein: CASSFELMGYTF; CDR3 DNA: TGTGCCAGCAGCTTCGAACTAATGGGCTACACCTTC
V gene: TRBV5-1; D gene: TRBD2; J gene: TRBJ2-7; clone size: NA; CDR3 protein: CASSSGLVPRGEQYF; CDR3 DNA: TGCGCCAGCAGCTCCGGACTAGTTCCGAGAGGCGAGCAGTACTTC
V gene: TRBV7-2; D gene: NA; J gene: TRBJ2-5; clone size: NA; CDR3 protein: CASSPQETQYF; CDR3 DNA: TGTGCCAGCAGTCCCCAGGAGACCCAGTACTTC
V gene: TRBV28; D gene: TRBD1; J gene: TRBJ1-1; clone size: NA; CDR3 protein: CASSLDRVNGAFF; CDR3 DNA: TGTGCCAGCAGTCTGGACAGGGTAAACGGAGCTTTCTTT
V gene: TRBV7-9; D gene: NA; J gene: TRBJ2-4; clone size: NA; CDR3 protein: CASSLASGTKNIQYF; CDR3 DNA: TGTGCCAGCAGCTTAGCGTCGGGGACCAAAAACATTCAGTACTTC
V gene: TRBV7-6; D gene: TRBD2; J gene: TRBJ2-2; clone size: NA; CDR3 protein: CASSHPKTGTSSTGELFF; CDR3 DNA: TGTGCCAGCAGCCATCCTAAAACCGGGACTAGTAGTACCGGGGAGCTGTTTTTT
V gene: TRBV5-4; D gene: NA; J gene: TRBJ2-4; clone size: NA; CDR3 protein: CASSPDGEENIQYF; CDR3 DNA: TGTGCCAGCAGCCCCGATGGGGAGGAAAACATTCAGTACTTC
V gene: TRBV28; D gene: NA; J gene: TRBJ2-4; clone size: NA; CDR3 protein: CASSPSHLGGSKNIQYF; CDR3 DNA: TGTGCCAGCAGTCCTTCCCACTTGGGCGGATCCAAAAACATTCAGTACTTC
V gene: TRBV30; D gene: NA; J gene: TRBJ1-2; clone size: NA; CDR3 protein: CAWSNQGGYGYTF; CDR3 DNA: TGTGCCTGGAGTAACCAGGGTGGCTATGGCTACACCTTC
V gene: TRBV4-2; D gene: TRBD2; J gene: TRBJ2-4; clone size: NA; CDR3 protein: CASSQAGTSGLWDQYF; CDR3 DNA: TGTGCCAGCAGCCAAGCCGGGACTAGCGGGTTGTGGGATCAGTACTTC
V gene: TRBV11-3; D gene: TRBD2; J gene: TRBJ2-2; clone size: NA; CDR3 protein: CASSPSGRHTGELFF; CDR3 DNA: TGTGCCAGCAGCCCGAGCGGGAGGCACACCGGGGAGCTGTTTTTT
V gene: TRBV11-2; D gene: NA; J gene: TRBJ1-1; clone size: NA; CDR3 protein: CASSFLLGNTEAFF; CDR3 DNA: TGTGCCAGCAGCTTTCTTTTAGGAAACACTGAAGCTTTCTTT
V gene: TRBV27; D gene: TRBD2; J gene: TRBJ2-7; clone size: NA; CDR3 protein: CASSLAGASREQYF; CDR3 DNA: TGTGCCAGCAGTTTAGCGGGAGCTAGTAGAGAGCAGTACTTC
V gene: TRBV7-9; D gene: TRBD1; J gene: TRBJ1-2; clone size: NA; CDR3 protein: CASSSTGTYGYTF; CDR3 DNA: TGTGCCAGCAGCTCGACAGGGACCTATGGCTACACCTTC
V gene: TRBV14; D gene: TRBD1; J gene: TRBJ2-7; clone size: NA; CDR3 protein: CASSLPGQLYEQYF; CDR3 DNA: TGTGCCAGCAGTCTACCGGGACAGCTCTACGAGCAGTACTTC
V gene: TRBV16; D gene: NA; J gene: TRBJ2-2; clone size: NA; CDR3 protein: CASSQSRADTGELFF; CDR3 DNA: TGTGCCAGCAGCCAATCGCGGGCTGACACCGGGGAGCTGTTTTTT
V gene: TRBV4-3; D gene: NA; J gene: TRBJ2-5; clone size: NA; CDR3 protein: CASSQGGRETQYF; CDR3 DNA: TGCGCCAGCAGCCAAGGGGGGAGGGAGACCCAGTACTTC